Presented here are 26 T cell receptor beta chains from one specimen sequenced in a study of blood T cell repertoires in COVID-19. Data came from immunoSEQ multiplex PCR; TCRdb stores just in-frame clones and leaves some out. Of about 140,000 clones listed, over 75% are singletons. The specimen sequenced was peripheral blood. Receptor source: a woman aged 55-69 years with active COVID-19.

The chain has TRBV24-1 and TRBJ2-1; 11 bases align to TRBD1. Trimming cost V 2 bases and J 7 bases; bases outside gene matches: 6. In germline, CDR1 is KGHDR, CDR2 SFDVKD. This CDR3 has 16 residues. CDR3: CATSDSRDRGWNEQFF. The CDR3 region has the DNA TGTGCCACCAGTGATTCCCGGGACAGGGGGTGGAATGAGCAGTTCTTC.

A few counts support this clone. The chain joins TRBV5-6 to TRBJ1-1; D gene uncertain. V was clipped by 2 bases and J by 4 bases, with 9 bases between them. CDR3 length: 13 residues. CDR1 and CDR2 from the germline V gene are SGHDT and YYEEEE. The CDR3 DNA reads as TGTGCCAGCAGCTTCCTAGGAAGCACTGAAGCTTTCTTT. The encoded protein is CASSFLGSTEAFF.

This CDR3 reads CATSRPGQGISNEQFF. CDR3 nucleotides: TGTGCCACCAGCAGACCGGGACAGGGGATTTCCAATGAGCAGTTCTTC. The chain couples TRBV15 to TRBJ2-1; 10 positions match TRBD1. Germline lookup yields CDR1 LNHNV and CDR2 YYDKDF (reference sequence). The trim removed 2 bases at V and 6 bases at J, leaving 7 bases unmatched. The CDR3 has 16 residues.

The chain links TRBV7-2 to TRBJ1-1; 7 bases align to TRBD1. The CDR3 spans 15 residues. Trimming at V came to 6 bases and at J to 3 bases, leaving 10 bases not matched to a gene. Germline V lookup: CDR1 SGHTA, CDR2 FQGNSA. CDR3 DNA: TGTGCCAGCAGGCCCCAGACAGGGAGGCACACTGAAGCTTTCTTT. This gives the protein CASRPQTGRHTEAFF.

The CDR3 loop is CASSMRSYEQYF. CDR3 coding DNA: TGTGCCAGCAGCATGAGGAGCTACGAGCAGTACTTC. The chain has TRBV13 and TRBJ2-7, with D unclear. CDR3 length equals 12 residues. Between the trimmed V and J ends, which lost 5 bases and 3 bases, there was a span of 8 bases. Germline loops: CDR1 PRHDT, CDR2 FYEKMQ (reference sequence). The full variable domain, in which reference TRBV13 and TRBJ2-7 provide the parts outside the CDR3, is AAGVIQSPRHLIKEKRETATLKCYPIPRHDTVYWYQQGPGQDPQFLISFYEKMQSDKGSIPDRFSAQQFSDYHSELNMSSLELGDSALYFCASSMRSYEQYFGPGTRLTVT.

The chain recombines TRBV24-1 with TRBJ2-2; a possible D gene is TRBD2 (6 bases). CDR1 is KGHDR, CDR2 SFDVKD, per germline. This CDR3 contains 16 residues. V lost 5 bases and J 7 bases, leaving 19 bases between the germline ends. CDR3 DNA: TGTGCCACCAGTGCGGGAGAAGTTCGGATGAACGGGGAGCTGTTTTTT. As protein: CATSAGEVRMNGELFF.

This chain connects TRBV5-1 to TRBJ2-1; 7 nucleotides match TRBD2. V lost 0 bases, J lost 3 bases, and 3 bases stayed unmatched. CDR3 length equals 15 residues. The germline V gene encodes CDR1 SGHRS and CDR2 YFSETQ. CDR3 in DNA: TGCGCCAGCAGCTTGGATCGGGGGGACTACAATGAGCAGTTCTTC. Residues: CASSLDRGDYNEQFF.

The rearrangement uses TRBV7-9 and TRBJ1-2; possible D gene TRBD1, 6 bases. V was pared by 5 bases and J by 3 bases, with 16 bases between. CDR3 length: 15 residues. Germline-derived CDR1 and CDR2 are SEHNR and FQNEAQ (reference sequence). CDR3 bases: TGTGCCAGCAGCCGTGGGGAGGGGGGATACTATGGCTACACCTTC. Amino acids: CASSRGEGGYYGYTF.

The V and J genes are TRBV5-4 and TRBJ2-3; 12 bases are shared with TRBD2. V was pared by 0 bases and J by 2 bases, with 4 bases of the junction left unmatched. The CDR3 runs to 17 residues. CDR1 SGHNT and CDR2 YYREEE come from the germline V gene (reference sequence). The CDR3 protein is CASSLGGTSGYTDTQYF. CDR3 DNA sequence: TGTGCCAGCAGCTTGGGGGGGACTAGCGGGTACACAGATACGCAGTATTTT.

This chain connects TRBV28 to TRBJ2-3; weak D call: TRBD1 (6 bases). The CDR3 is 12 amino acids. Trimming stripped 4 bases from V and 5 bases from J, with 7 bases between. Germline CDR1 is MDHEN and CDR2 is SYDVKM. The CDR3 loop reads CASSSGVDTQYF. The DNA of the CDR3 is TGTGCCAGCAGTTCAGGGGTAGATACGCAGTATTTT.

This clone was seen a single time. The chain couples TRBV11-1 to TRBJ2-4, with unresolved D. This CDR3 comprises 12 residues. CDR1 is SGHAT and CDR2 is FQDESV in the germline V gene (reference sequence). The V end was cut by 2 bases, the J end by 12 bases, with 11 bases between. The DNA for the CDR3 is TGTGCCAGCAGCTTACCGAGCCCTACTCAGTACTTC. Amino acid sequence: CASSLPSPTQYF.

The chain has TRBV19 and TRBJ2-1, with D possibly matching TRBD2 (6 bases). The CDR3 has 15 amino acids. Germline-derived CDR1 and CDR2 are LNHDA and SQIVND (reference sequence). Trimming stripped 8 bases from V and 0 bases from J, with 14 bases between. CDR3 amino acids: CASSMGGPSYNEQFF. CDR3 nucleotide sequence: TGTGCCAGTTCGATGGGAGGCCCCTCCTACAATGAGCAGTTCTTC.

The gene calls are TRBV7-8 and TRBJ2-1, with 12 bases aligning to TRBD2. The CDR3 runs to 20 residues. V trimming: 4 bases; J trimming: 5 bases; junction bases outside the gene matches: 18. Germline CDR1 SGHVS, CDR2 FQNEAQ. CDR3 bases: TGTGCCAGCAGCTCACCCTCCGGACTAGCGGGACTGCTTAGCCACAATGAGCAGTTCTTC. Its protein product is CASSSPSGLAGLLSHNEQFF.

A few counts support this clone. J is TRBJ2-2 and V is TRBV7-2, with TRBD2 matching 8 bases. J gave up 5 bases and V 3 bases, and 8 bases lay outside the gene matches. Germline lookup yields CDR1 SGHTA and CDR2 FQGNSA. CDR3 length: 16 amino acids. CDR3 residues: CASSLGAGRATGELFF. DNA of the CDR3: TGTGCCAGCAGCTTGGGAGCCGGGAGGGCAACCGGGGAGCTGTTTTTT. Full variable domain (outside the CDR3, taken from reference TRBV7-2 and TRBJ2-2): GAGVSQSPSNKVTEKGKDVELRCDPISGHTALYWYRQSLGQGLEFLIYFQGNSAPDKSGLPSDRFSAERTGGSVSTLTIQRTQQEDSAVYLCASSLGAGRATGELFFGEGSRLTVL.

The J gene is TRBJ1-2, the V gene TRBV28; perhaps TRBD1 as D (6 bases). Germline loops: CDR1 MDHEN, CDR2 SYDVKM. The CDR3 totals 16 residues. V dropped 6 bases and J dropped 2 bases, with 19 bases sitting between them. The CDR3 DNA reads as TGTGCCAGCAGGCTCGGCGGGGGGGCCGGGAACTATGGCTACACCTTC. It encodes CASRLGGGAGNYGYTF.

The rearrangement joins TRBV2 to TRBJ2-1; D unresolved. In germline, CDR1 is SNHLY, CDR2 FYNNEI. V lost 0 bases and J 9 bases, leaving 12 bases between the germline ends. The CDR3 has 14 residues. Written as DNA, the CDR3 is TGTGCCAGCAGTGAAGCTAGGTTTAGCAGTGAGCAGTTCTTC. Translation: CASSEARFSSEQFF.

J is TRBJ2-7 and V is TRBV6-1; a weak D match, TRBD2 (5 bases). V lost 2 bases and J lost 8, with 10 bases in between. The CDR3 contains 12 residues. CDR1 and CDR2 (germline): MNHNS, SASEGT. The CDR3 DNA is TGTGCCAGCAGTGAACAGACTAACAAGCAGTACTTC. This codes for CASSEQTNKQYF.

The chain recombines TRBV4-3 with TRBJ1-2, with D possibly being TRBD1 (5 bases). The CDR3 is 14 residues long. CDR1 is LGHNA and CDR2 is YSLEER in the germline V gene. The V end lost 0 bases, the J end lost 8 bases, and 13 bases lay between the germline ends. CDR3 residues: CASSQDLQAGGYTF. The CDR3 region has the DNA TGCGCCAGCAGCCAAGATCTACAGGCGGGGGGCTACACCTTC.

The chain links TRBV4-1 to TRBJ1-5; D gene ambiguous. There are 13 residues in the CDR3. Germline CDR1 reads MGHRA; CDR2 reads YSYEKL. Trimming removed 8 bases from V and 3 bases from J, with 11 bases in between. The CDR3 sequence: CASAEQFNQPQHF. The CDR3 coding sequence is TGCGCCAGCGCCGAACAGTTCAATCAGCCCCAGCATTTT.

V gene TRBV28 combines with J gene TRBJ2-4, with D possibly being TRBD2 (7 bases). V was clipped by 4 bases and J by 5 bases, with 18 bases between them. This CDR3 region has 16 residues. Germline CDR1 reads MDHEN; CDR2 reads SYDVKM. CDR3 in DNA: TGTGCCAGCAGTTCCACCCGGAGGGAGGGGGAAAACATTCAGTACTTC. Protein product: CASSSTRREGENIQYF.

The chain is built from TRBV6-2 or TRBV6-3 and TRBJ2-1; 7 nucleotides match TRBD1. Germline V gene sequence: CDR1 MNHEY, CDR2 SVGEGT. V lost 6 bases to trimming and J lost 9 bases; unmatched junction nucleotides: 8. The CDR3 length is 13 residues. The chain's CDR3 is CASSKGWTGEQFF. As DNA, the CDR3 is TGTGCCAGCAGCAAGGGCTGGACAGGTGAGCAGTTCTTC.

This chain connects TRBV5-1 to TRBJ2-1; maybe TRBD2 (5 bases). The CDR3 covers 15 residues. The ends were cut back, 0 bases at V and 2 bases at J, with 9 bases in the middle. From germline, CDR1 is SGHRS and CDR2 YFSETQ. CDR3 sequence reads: CASSLGAGPYNEQFF. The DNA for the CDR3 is TGCGCCAGCAGCTTGGGGGCGGGTCCCTACAATGAGCAGTTCTTC.

This CDR3 is CATSRVPIDRMREKLFF. Written as DNA, the CDR3 is TGTGCCACCAGCAGAGTTCCAATCGACAGGATGAGGGAAAAACTGTTTTTT. The rearrangement uses TRBV15 and TRBJ1-4; a weak D match, TRBD1 (6 bases). V lost 1 base to trimming and J lost 8 bases, with 20 bases between them. The germline gives CDR1 LNHNV, CDR2 YYDKDF (reference sequence). The CDR3 has 17 amino acids.

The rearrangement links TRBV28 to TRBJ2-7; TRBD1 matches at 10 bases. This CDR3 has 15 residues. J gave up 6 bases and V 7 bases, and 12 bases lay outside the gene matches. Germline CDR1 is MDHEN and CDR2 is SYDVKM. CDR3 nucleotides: TGTGCCAGCATACCACAGGACAGGGGGAGGTCCGAGCAGTACTTC. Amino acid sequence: CASIPQDRGRSEQYF.

This CDR3 is CASEDRGRETQYF. The CDR3 DNA reads TGTGCCAGCGAAGACAGGGGGCGGGAGACCCAGTACTTC. The genes are TRBV28 and TRBJ2-5; TRBD1 matches at 10 bases. CDR3 length: 13 residues. V shed 8 bases and J 5 bases; nucleotides not matched to a gene: 5. Per the germline V gene, CDR1 is MDHEN and CDR2 is SYDVKM.

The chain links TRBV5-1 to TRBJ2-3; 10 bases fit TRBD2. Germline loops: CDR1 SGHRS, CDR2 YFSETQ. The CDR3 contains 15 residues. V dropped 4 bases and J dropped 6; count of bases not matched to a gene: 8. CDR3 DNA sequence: TGCGCCAGCAGCCTTGCTAGCGGGAGTGGGGATACGCAGTATTTT. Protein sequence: CASSLASGSGDTQYF.